The 5 T cell receptor beta chains listed next were all sequenced from one sample in a study of blood T cell repertoires in COVID-19. The method was immunoSEQ multiplex PCR; TCRdb's version includes in-frame clones alone and lacks a portion of them. The top ten hold over 1.1% of the sample, which has 200,000 to 250,000 clones, almost 90% seen once. Sequencing was done on a sample of peripheral blood. The receptors stem from an elderly man with acute or convalescent COVID-19.

V and J are TRBV6-6 and TRBJ1-2; 8 bases fit TRBD1. Per germline, CDR1 MNHNY and CDR2 SVGAGI (reference sequence). With 5 bases clipped from V and 3 bases from J, the junction kept 5 bases outside the gene matches. CDR3 size: 14 residues. In nucleotides, the CDR3 is TGTGCCAGCAGTCTGGACAGGGAGTACTATGGCTACACCTTC. Its translation: CASSLDREYYGYTF.

DNA for the CDR3: TGTGCCAGTAGTAGCCGGGACAGAGCCTACGAGCAGTACTTC. This gives the protein CASSSRDRAYEQYF. The J gene is TRBJ2-7, the V gene TRBV19, with 7 bases lining up with TRBD1. This CDR3 has 14 residues. V shed 4 bases and J 2 bases; nucleotides not matched to a gene: 5. Looked up from germline, CDR1 is LNHDA and CDR2 is SQIVND (reference sequence).

CDR3 amino acids: CASSIGRPLNTEAFF. The DNA of the CDR3 is TGTGCCAGTAGTATAGGGAGGCCGCTGAACACTGAAGCTTTCTTT. The rearrangement joins TRBV19 to TRBJ1-1; D remains unclear. The CDR3 has 15 residues. Deletions cut 1 base from V and 0 bases from J, with 9 bases between. Germline lookup yields CDR1 LNHDA and CDR2 SQIVND (reference sequence).

The chain uses TRBV18 and TRBJ2-1; TRBD2 aligns across 10 bases. The CDR3 extends over 16 amino acids. Germline V gene data show CDR1 as KGHSH and CDR2 as LQKENI. V lost 5 bases to trimming and J lost 3 bases; unmatched junction nucleotides: 7. CDR3 in amino acids: CASSSKLAGNYNEQFF. DNA of the CDR3: TGTGCCAGCTCATCGAAACTAGCGGGGAACTACAATGAGCAGTTCTTC. The full variable domain, completed using reference TRBV18 and TRBJ2-1, is NAGVMQNPRHLVRRRGQEARLRCSPMKGHSHVYWYRQLPEEGLKFMVYLQKENIIDESGMPKERFSAEFPKEGPSILRIQQVVRGDSAAYFCASSSKLAGNYNEQFFGPGTRLTVL.

This chain links TRBV5-1 with TRBJ2-5; TRBD2 aligns across 8 bases. In germline, CDR1 is SGHRS, CDR2 YFSETQ. The V gene end was trimmed by 7 bases and the J gene end by 5 bases; junction bases not matched to a gene: 10. CDR3 length: 14 amino acids. The CDR3 nucleotides are TGCGCCAGCTCTAATAAGCGGGAGATGGAGACCCAGTACTTC. As protein: CASSNKREMETQYF.